Below are 25 T cell receptor beta chains sequenced from a single sample in a study of T cell responses to AZD1222 COVID-19 vaccine. Clones were read by immunoSEQ multiplex PCR, and TCRdb kept only the in-frame ones, dropping some. Among approximately 100,000 clones, 85% to 90% were seen once, and the ten largest hold roughly 4%. The specimen comprised peripheral blood, sampled on day 0 of AZD1222 vaccination. These TCRs come from an adult in good health.

This chain uses TRBV19 with TRBJ1-5; 9 bases are shared with TRBD1. The germline gives CDR1 LNHDA, CDR2 SQIVND (reference sequence). The V and J ends lost 3 bases and 3 bases, in that order; junction bases with no gene match: 9. CDR3 length: 17 residues. CDR3 DNA sequence: TGTGCCAGTAGTATCCGACCGGGACAGGGTGTCAATCAGCCCCAGCATTTT. Its translation: CASSIRPGQGVNQPQHF.

The CDR3 nucleotides read TGTGCCAGCAGTGAACGAGCCTTTGGAAACACCATATATTTT. Translation gives CASSERAFGNTIYF. The chain couples TRBV25-1 to TRBJ1-3; D gene unclear. The CDR3 length is 14 residues. CDR1 is MGHDK and CDR2 is SYGVNS in the germline V gene. The V end lost 2 bases, the J end lost 3 bases, and 8 bases lay between the germline ends.

The chain joins TRBV11-3 to TRBJ2-2, with unresolved D. CDR3 length: 13 residues. Germline values: CDR1 SGHNT, CDR2 YENEEA. V shed 3 bases and J shed 3 bases, with 5 bases lying between them. CDR3 loop: CASSFSDTGELFF. In DNA form, the CDR3 reads TGTGCCAGCAGCTTTTCGGACACCGGGGAGCTGTTTTTT. Full variable domain (outside the CDR3, taken from reference TRBV11-3 and TRBJ2-2): EAGVVQSPRYKIIEKKQPVAFWCNPISGHNTLYWYLQNLGQGPELLIRYENEEAVDDSQLPKDRFSAERLKGVDSTLKIQPAELGDSAVYLCASSFSDTGELFFGEGSRLTVL.

The CDR3 sequence is CASSIGEGNEQFF. CDR3 coding DNA: TGTGCCAGTAGTATCGGGGAGGGGAATGAGCAGTTCTTC. The chain is built from TRBV19 and TRBJ2-1; 7 bases agree with TRBD2. Germline-derived CDR1 and CDR2 are LNHDA and SQIVND (reference sequence). The trim removed 3 bases at V and 7 bases at J, leaving 3 bases unmatched. The CDR3 is 13 residues long.

The rearrangement joins TRBV5-5 to TRBJ1-2; 9 positions match TRBD1. V was pared by 5 bases and J by 4 bases, with 9 bases of the junction left unmatched. Germline V gene data show CDR1 as SGHKS and CDR2 as YYEKEE (reference sequence). CDR3 length equals 15 residues. CDR3 nucleotides: TGTGCCAGCAGGGTACAGGGGGCGACGACCTATGGCTACACCTTC. Its translation is CASRVQGATTYGYTF.

This rearrangement joins TRBV4-1 to TRBJ1-3; no clear D gene. Trimming shortened V by 0 bases and J by 2 bases, and 8 bases separated the two germline ends. Germline CDR1 MGHRA, CDR2 YSYEKL. The CDR3 runs 15 residues. The CDR3 loop reads CASSQERAPGNTIYF. As DNA, the CDR3 is TGCGCCAGCAGCCAAGAGAGAGCTCCTGGAAACACCATATATTTT.

The CDR3 loop reads CASSPRTSGATDTQYF. The CDR3 DNA is TGCGCCAGCAGTCCTCGGACTAGCGGGGCCACAGATACGCAGTATTTT. V usage is TRBV5-1 and J usage is TRBJ2-3; TRBD2 matches 12 bases. CDR1 and CDR2 (germline): SGHRS, YFSETQ. The CDR3 covers 16 residues. V was pared by 5 bases and J by 2 bases, with 6 bases of the junction left unmatched.

The rearrangement uses TRBV6-2 or TRBV6-3 and TRBJ2-2; D remains unclear. Germline V gene data show CDR1 as MNHEY and CDR2 as SVGEGT. With 2 bases removed from V and 5 bases from J, the gap between germline ends came to 12 bases. This CDR3 spans 15 amino acids. CDR3 coding DNA: TGTGCCAGCAGTTACCCCGGACGGCGAACCGGGGAGCTGTTTTTT. This codes for CASSYPGRRTGELFF.

V and J are TRBV5-1 and TRBJ2-7; 8 nucleotides match TRBD1. The germline V gene encodes CDR1 SGHRS and CDR2 YFSETQ. The CDR3 length is 16 residues. The trim removed 0 bases at V and 3 bases at J, leaving 8 bases unmatched. The CDR3 DNA reads as TGCGCCAGCAGCTTGGGGCCAGGGGGCGCGTTCTACGAGCAGTACTTC. Amino acid sequence: CASSLGPGGAFYEQYF. The entire variable domain, with the rest obtained from reference TRBV5-1 and TRBJ2-7, is as follows: KAGVTQTPRYLIKTRGQQVTLSCSPISGHRSVSWYQQTPGQGLQFLFEYFSETQRNKGNFPGRFSGRQFSNSRSEMNVSTLELGDSALYLCASSLGPGGAFYEQYFGPGTRLTVT.

This chain connects TRBV28 to TRBJ2-7; a possible D gene is TRBD1 (5 bases). The V gene lost 2 bases and the J gene lost 2 bases, with 7 bases spanning the gap. This CDR3 spans 13 amino acids. Germline V CDR1 and CDR2: MDHEN, SYDVKM. DNA for the CDR3: TGTGCCAGCAGTTTACAGGGTACCTACGAGCAGTACTTC. It specifies CASSLQGTYEQYF. The full variable domain, with the rest looked up from reference TRBV28 and TRBJ2-7, is DVKVTQSSRYLVKRTGEKVFLECVQDMDHENMFWYRQDPGLGLRLIYFSYDVKMKEKGDIPEGYSVSREKKERFSLILESASTNQTSMYLCASSLQGTYEQYFGPGTRLTVT.

This clone has just one count. V usage is TRBV5-1 and J usage is TRBJ2-5, with a weak D call TRBD2 (5 bases). Germline assignment: CDR1 SGHRS and CDR2 YFSETQ. The CDR3 has 14 amino acids. Trimming took off 4 bases at V and 4 bases at J, with 14 bases between the two ends. DNA of the CDR3: TGCGCCAGCAGCCCGGCCGGAGGTCGAGAGACCCAGTACTTC. Translating gives CASSPAGGRETQYF.

CDR3 sequence: CASSVERNRELSDGYTF. The CDR3 nucleotides read TGTGCCAGCAGCGTAGAGCGAAACCGGGAGCTAAGCGACGGCTACACCTTC. V and J are TRBV7-8 and TRBJ1-2; D not certain. Trimming took 5 bases from V and 8 from J, leaving 27 bases between them. The CDR3 has 17 amino acids. Germline-derived CDR1 and CDR2 are SGHVS and FQNEAQ.

CDR3 protein: CASSYREGPLPWAFF. The CDR3 DNA reads as TGTGCCAGCAGTTATCGGGAGGGGCCCTTGCCATGGGCTTTCTTT. The rearrangement joins TRBV6-5 to TRBJ1-1; the D gene is possibly TRBD1 (5 bases). CDR3 length: 15 amino acids. Trimming pared 3 bases from V and 11 bases from J, leaving 22 bases between. Looked up from germline, CDR1 is MNHEY and CDR2 is SVGAGI.

The V call is TRBV5-1, the J call TRBJ1-4, with 9 bases aligning to TRBD1. The CDR3 length is 15 residues. V dropped 3 bases and J dropped 1; count of bases not matched to a gene: 1. Per germline, CDR1 SGHRS and CDR2 YFSETQ. This CDR3 reads CASSSDRGTNEKLFF. The CDR3 DNA reads as TGCGCCAGCAGCTCGGACAGGGGAACTAATGAAAAACTGTTTTTT.

This chain joins TRBV29-1 and TRBJ1-1; no clear D. Germline V gene sequence: CDR1 SQVTM, CDR2 ANQGSEA. The CDR3 has 11 amino acids. Trimming took 7 bases from V and 4 from J, leaving 10 bases between them. CDR3 in amino acids: CSAEGITEAFF. The CDR3 DNA follows: TGCAGCGCCGAAGGGATCACTGAAGCTTTCTTT. Drawing the rest from reference TRBV29-1 and TRBJ1-1, the complete variable domain is SAVISQKPSRDICQRGTSLTIQCQVDSQVTMMFWYRQQPGQSLTLIATANQGSEATYESGFVIDKFPISRPNLTFSTLTVSNMSPEDSSIYLCSAEGITEAFFGQGTRLTVV.

The chain links TRBV6-1 to TRBJ1-1, with D tentatively TRBD1 (5 bases). Germline-derived CDR1 and CDR2 are MNHNS and SASEGT. Deletions cut 2 bases from V and 8 bases from J, with 12 bases between. The CDR3 is made up of 13 amino acids. The CDR3 DNA reads as TGTGCCAGCAGTGAATGGGGGGATCCCGAAGCTTTCTTT. Encoded protein: CASSEWGDPEAFF.

The V call is TRBV6-5, the J call TRBJ2-2; D ambiguous. Trimming removed 2 bases at V and 6 bases at J, with 7 bases between. The V gene's germline CDR1 is MNHEY and CDR2 SVGAGI. The CDR3 runs 13 residues. The CDR3 DNA follows: TGTGCCAGCAGTTACAGGGCGTCCGGGGAGCTGTTTTTT. Amino acids: CASSYRASGELFF.

This rearrangement joins TRBV29-1 to TRBJ2-7; tentatively, D is TRBD2 (5 bases). V was shortened by 7 bases and J by 2 bases, with 12 bases between the two germline ends. The length of the CDR3 is 12 residues. Germline CDR1 reads SQVTM; CDR2 reads ANQGSEA. In DNA form, the CDR3 reads TGCAGCGCCGGGAACAGCCCCTACGAGCAGTACTTC. Translation gives CSAGNSPYEQYF.

The rearrangement links TRBV5-1 to TRBJ2-7, with 7 bases lining up with TRBD2. Losses at the gene ends were 3 bases for V and 2 bases for J; bases not matched to a gene: 5. The V gene's germline CDR1 is SGHRS and CDR2 YFSETQ. The CDR3 is 14 amino acids. CDR3 sequence (DNA): TGCGCCAGCAGCTCGCTAGCGGAGGCCTACGAGCAGTACTTC. It codes for CASSSLAEAYEQYF.

The chain couples TRBV7-3 to TRBJ1-2, with D perhaps TRBD1 (5 bases). This CDR3 is 13 amino acids long. Germline V gene lookup returns CDR1 SGHTA and CDR2 FQGTGA. The V gene lost 3 bases and the J gene lost 2 bases, with 7 bases spanning the gap. CDR3 sequence (DNA): TGTGCCAGCAGCTTGGGGGAAAACTATGGCTACACCTTC. It encodes CASSLGENYGYTF.

The chain employs TRBV4-3 and TRBJ2-2; 7 bases line up with TRBD2. Germline V gives CDR1 LGHNA, CDR2 YSLEER. V trimming: 0 bases; J trimming: 9 bases; junction bases outside the gene matches: 10. CDR3 length: 16 residues. The CDR3 reads CASSQDLGTTGRELFF. DNA for the CDR3: TGCGCCAGCAGCCAAGATCTCGGGACTACCGGCCGGGAGCTGTTTTTT.

CDR3 nucleotides: TGCGCCAGCAGCTTGATACTGAACACTGAAGCTTTCTTT. Its translation: CASSLILNTEAFF. The rearrangement uses TRBV5-1 and TRBJ1-1, with D hard to call. Germline CDR1 is SGHRS and CDR2 is YFSETQ. This CDR3 comprises 13 residues. V lost 1 base, J lost 0 bases, and 4 bases lay in between.

This chain connects TRBV29-1 to TRBJ1-1; D is unresolved. Trimming cost V 4 bases and J 5 bases, with 11 bases left between them. Germline CDR1 and CDR2: SQVTM and ANQGSEA. This CDR3 spans 12 amino acids. CDR3 DNA: TGCAGCGTTGTAAGACTGGGGACTGAAGCTTTCTTT. Encoded protein: CSVVRLGTEAFF. The full variable domain, rest sourced from reference TRBV29-1 and TRBJ1-1, is SAVISQKPSRDICQRGTSLTIQCQVDSQVTMMFWYRQQPGQSLTLIATANQGSEATYESGFVIDKFPISRPNLTFSTLTVSNMSPEDSSIYLCSVVRLGTEAFFGQGTRLTVV.

The chain links TRBV18 to TRBJ2-1, with D perhaps TRBD1 (6 bases). Per germline, CDR1 KGHSH and CDR2 LQKENI. V lost 3 bases to trimming and J lost 8 bases, with 26 bases between them. This CDR3 has 18 residues. CDR3 in amino acids: CASSPGQIWTADSDEQFF. The CDR3 coding sequence is TGTGCCAGCTCACCCGGCCAGATTTGGACAGCCGATTCGGATGAGCAGTTCTTC.

The rearrangement links TRBV28 to TRBJ1-1, with 9 bases matching TRBD1. V lost 0 bases and J lost 9; bases outside the gene matches: 8. The CDR3 consists of 15 residues. Germline loops: CDR1 MDHEN, CDR2 SYDVKM. The DNA for the CDR3 is TGTGCCAGCAGTTTATGGGAGTTGGGACAGGGCCAAGCTTTCTTT. This codes for CASSLWELGQGQAFF.